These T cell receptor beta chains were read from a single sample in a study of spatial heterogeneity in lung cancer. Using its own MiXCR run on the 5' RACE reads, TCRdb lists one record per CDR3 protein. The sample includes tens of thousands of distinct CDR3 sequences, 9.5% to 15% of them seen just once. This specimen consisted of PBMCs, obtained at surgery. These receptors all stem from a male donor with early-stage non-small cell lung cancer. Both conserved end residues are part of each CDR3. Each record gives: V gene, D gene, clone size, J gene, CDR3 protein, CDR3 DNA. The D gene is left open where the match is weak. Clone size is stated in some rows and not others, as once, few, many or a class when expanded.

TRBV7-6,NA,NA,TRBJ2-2,CVSSPLRTEVAGELFF,TGTGTCAGCAGCCCGCTCAGGACTGAGGTCGCCGGGGAGCTGTTTTTT
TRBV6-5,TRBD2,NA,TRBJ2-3,CASTDPTGGADTQYF,TGTGCCAGCACAGACCCTACCGGGGGGGCAGATACGCAGTATTTT
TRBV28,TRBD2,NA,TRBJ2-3,CASSLSAGEADTQYF,TGTGCCAGCAGTTTATCGGCGGGAGAGGCGGATACGCAGTATTTT
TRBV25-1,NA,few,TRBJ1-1,CASSEDRQGNTEAFF,TGTGCCAGCAGTGAAGATCGCCAGGGGAACACTGAAGCTTTCTTT
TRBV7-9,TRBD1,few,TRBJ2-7,CASSPWLWGPGQGAYEQYF,TGTGCCAGCAGCCCGTGGCTTTGGGGACCGGGACAGGGGGCTTATGAGCAGTACTTC
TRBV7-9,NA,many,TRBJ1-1,CASSLIAEAFF,TGTGCCAGCAGCTTGATCGCTGAAGCTTTCTTT
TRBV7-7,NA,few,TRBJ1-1,CASSLAESSEAFF,TGTGCTAGCAGCTTAGCCGAGTCAAGTGAAGCTTTCTTT
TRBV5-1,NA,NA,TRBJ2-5,CASSLASKETQYF,TGCGCCAGCAGCTTGGCTAGTAAAGAGACCCAGTACTTC
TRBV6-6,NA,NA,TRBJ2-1,CASSYPEGEQFF,TGTGCCAGCAGTTACCCGGAGGGCGAGCAGTTCTTC
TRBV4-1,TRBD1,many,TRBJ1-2,CASSQGQGRIEGYTF,TGCGCCAGCAGCCAGGGACAGGGTAGAATTGAGGGCTACACCTTC
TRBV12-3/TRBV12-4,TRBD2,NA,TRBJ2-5,CASSVGLVAETQYF,TGTGCCAGCAGTGTAGGACTAGTCGCCGAGACCCAGTACTTC
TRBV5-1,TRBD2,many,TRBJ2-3,CASSLGPSGSSVSYF,TGCGCCAGCAGCTTGGGTCCTAGCGGGAGTTCGGTTTCGTATTTT
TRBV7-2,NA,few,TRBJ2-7,CASSLNRYEQYF,TGTGCCAGCAGCTTAAATAGGTACGAGCAGTACTTC